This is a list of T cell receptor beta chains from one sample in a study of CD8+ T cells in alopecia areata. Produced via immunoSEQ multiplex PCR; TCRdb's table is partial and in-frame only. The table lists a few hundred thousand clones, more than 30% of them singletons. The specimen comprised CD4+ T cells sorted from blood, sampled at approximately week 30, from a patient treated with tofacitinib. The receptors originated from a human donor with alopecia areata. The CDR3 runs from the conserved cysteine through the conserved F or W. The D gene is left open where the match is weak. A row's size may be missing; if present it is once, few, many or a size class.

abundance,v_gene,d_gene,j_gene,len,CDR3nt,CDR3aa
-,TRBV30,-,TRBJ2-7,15,TGTGCCTGGAGTCTCCGAGGGGCGGGGACCTACGAGCAGTACTTC,CAWSLRGAGTYEQYF
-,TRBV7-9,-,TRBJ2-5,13,TGTGCCAGCAGCCCACGGTCCGGGGAGACCCAGTACTTC,CASSPRSGETQYF
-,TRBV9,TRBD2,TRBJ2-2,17,TGTGCCAGCAGCGCTCCGAGGGGGCGGGAGGGCACCGGGGAGCTGTTTTTT,CASSAPRGREGTGELFF
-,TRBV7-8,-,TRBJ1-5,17,TGTGCCAGCAGCTTCGGGATAGGGGCGAGATTTAATCAGCCCCAGCATTTT,CASSFGIGARFNQPQHF
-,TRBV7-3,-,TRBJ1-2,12,TGTGCCAGCGCTTCAGCTAACTATGGCTACACCTTC,CASASANYGYTF
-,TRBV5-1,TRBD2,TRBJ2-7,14,TGCGCCAGCAGAAGACTAGCGGGGGTCCACGAGCAGTACTTC,CASRRLAGVHEQYF
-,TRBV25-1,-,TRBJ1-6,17,TGTGCCAGCAGTGAAAGGGCAGGGAGCTCCTATAATTCACCCCTCCACTTT,CASSERAGSSYNSPLHF
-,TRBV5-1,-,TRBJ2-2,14,TGCGCCAGCAGCCAAAAAGATCCGGGACTCTCGCTGTTTTTT,CASSQKDPGLSLFF
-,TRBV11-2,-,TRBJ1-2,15,TGTGCCAGCAGCTTAGATTCAACCAGGGTAGATGGCTACACCTTC,CASSLDSTRVDGYTF
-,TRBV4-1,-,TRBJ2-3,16,TGCGCCAGCAGCCATGGTAAGGGGAGACACACAGATACGCAGTATTTT,CASSHGKGRHTDTQYF
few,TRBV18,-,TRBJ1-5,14,TGTGCCAGCTCACCTTCTGAGGGCAATCAGCCCCAGCATTTT,CASSPSEGNQPQHF
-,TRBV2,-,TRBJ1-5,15,TGTGCCAGCAGGGGCTGGTCCCCAACGGGTCAGCCCCAGCATTTT,CASRGWSPTGQPQHF
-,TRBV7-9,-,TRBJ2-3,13,TGTGCCAGCAGCACCACCCTCACAGATACGCAGTATTTT,CASSTTLTDTQYF
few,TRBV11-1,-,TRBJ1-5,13,TGTGCCAGCAGCACTCAGGGTGATCAGCCCCAGCATTTT,CASSTQGDQPQHF
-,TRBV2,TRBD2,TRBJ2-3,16,TGTGCCAGCACTCTGGGACTAGCGGGAGGGGGAGATACGCAGTATTTT,CASTLGLAGGGDTQYF
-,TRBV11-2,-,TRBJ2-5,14,TGTGCCAGCAGCTTAGTGGGGTTTCAAGAGACCCAGTACTTC,CASSLVGFQETQYF
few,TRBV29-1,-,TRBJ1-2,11,TGCAGCGTTGGGGGGAGTGAAGGCTACACCTTC,CSVGGSEGYTF
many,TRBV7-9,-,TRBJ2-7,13,TGTGCCAGCAGCTTAGATCCCCACTACGAGCAGTACTTC,CASSLDPHYEQYF
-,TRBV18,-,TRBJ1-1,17,TGTGCCAGCTCACCACCGGCTCGCCCTAGACCGAACACTGAAGCTTTCTTT,CASSPPARPRPNTEAFF
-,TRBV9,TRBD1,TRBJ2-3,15,TGTGCCAGCAGCGCCCGGGACAGGGAGTCGGATACGCAGTATTTT,CASSARDRESDTQYF
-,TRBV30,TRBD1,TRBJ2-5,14,TGTGCCTGGGGGGATTGGACAGGGGAGAAGACCCAGTACTTC,CAWGDWTGEKTQYF
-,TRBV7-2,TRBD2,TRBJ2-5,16,TGTGCCAGCAGCTCCTCTTTAGCGGGGGGGAAAGAGACCCAGTACTTC,CASSSSLAGGKETQYF
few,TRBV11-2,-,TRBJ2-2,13,TGTGCCAGCAGCCTAACTGACACCGGGGAGCTGTTTTTT,CASSLTDTGELFF
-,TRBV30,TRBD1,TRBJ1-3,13,TGTGCCTGGAAAGGGACAGGGCTACGAACCATATATTTT,CAWKGTGLRTIYF
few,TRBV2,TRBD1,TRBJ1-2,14,TGTGCCAGCATGTCCATGGACAGGGGCTATGGCTACACCTTC,CASMSMDRGYGYTF
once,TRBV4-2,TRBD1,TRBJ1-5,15,TGTGCCAGCAGCCAAGTACAGGGGGCTGATCAGCCCCAGCATTTT,CASSQVQGADQPQHF
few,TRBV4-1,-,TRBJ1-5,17,TGCGCCAGCAGCCAAGAGGGTCAAGGGGAGCGGAGTCAGCCCCAGCATTTT,CASSQEGQGERSQPQHF
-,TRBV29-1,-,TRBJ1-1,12,TGCAGCGTTGACTCACAGAGCGCTGAAGCTTTCTTT,CSVDSQSAEAFF
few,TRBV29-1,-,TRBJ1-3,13,TGCAGCGTTGGCACAGTCTCTGGAAACACCATATATTTT,CSVGTVSGNTIYF
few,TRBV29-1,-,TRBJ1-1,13,TGCAGCGTTGGGAGACAGCTGAACACTGAAGCTTTCTTT,CSVGRQLNTEAFF
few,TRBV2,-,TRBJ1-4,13,TGTGCCTATAGGAGGGGGGCCGGTGAAAAACTGTTTTTT,CAYRRGAGEKLFF
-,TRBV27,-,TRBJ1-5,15,TGTGCCAGCAAGACCCTCGCGGGGGACAATCAGCCCCAGCATTTT,CASKTLAGDNQPQHF
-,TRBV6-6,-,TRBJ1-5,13,TGTGCCAGCAGTTCAGGGCTTGATCAGCCCCAGCATTTT,CASSSGLDQPQHF
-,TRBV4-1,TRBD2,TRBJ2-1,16,TGCGCCAGCAGCCGAATGGGACTAGCTTCCTACAATGAGCAGTTCTTC,CASSRMGLASYNEQFF
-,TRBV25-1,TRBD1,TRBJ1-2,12,TGTGCCAGCACGAGAGGACAGGGTGGCTACACCTTC,CASTRGQGGYTF
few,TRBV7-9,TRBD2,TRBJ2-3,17,TGTGCCAGCAGCTTGGGACTAGCGGGAGTTAGCACAGATACGCAGTATTTT,CASSLGLAGVSTDTQYF
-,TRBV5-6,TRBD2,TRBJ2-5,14,TGTGCCAGCAGCGTTGGGACTAGCGTGGAGACCCAGTACTTC,CASSVGTSVETQYF
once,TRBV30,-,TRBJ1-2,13,TGTGCCTGGAGTGCCCTGATAAGCTCTGGCTACACCTTC,CAWSALISSGYTF
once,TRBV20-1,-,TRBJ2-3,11,TGCAGTGCTAGCGCCTCAGATACGCAGTATTTT,CSASASDTQYF
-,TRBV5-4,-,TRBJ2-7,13,TGTGCCAGCAGCTTGGGGGGTGGCTACGAGCAGTACTTC,CASSLGGGYEQYF
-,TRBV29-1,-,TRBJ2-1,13,TGCAGCGTTCTACGGGGCTCCTACAATGAGCAGTTCTTC,CSVLRGSYNEQFF
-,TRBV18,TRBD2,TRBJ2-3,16,TGTGCCAGCTCACCGGGACTAGCGGAGTTGAGAGATACGCAGTATTTT,CASSPGLAELRDTQYF
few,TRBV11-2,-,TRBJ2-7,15,TGTGCCAGCAGCCCTACAGGGCAAAGGGTCAACGAGCAGTACTTC,CASSPTGQRVNEQYF
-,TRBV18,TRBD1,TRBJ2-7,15,TGTGCCAGCTCACCATCCGGGACAGCACTCTACGAGCAGTACTTC,CASSPSGTALYEQYF
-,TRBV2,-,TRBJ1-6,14,TGTGCCAGCAAGAAGGCAGGGACTAGTTCACCCCTCCACTTT,CASKKAGTSSPLHF
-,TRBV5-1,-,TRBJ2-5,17,TGCGCCAGCAGCTTGGTTTCCGGGAACTTCGACCGAGAGACCCAGTACTTC,CASSLVSGNFDRETQYF
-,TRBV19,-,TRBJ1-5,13,TGTGCCAGTAGTCCACAGGGCAATCAGCCCCAGCATTTT,CASSPQGNQPQHF
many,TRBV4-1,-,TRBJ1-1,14,TGCGCCAGCAGCCAAGATCAAGGGAACACTGAAGCTTTCTTT,CASSQDQGNTEAFF
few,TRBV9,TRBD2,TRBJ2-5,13,TGTGCCAGCAACCTGGCGGGAGGAGAGACCCAGTACTTC,CASNLAGGETQYF
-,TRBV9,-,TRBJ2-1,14,TGTGCCAGCAGCGTAGGGGGGCAGTTGAATGAGCAGTTCTTC,CASSVGGQLNEQFF
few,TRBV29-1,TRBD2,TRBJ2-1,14,TGCAGCGTCCTTACTAGCGGCGGGGACCGTGAGCAGTTCTTC,CSVLTSGGDREQFF
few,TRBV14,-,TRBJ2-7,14,TGTGCCAGCAGCCAACCGGACTGGTCCTACGAGCAGTACTTC,CASSQPDWSYEQYF
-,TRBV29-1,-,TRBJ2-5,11,TGCAGCGTTGGAGGGGAAGAGACCCAGTACTTC,CSVGGEETQYF
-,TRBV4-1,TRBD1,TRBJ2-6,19,TGCGCCAGCAGCCAGGACCTGGACAGGGGAAGCTCTGGGGCCAACGTCCTGACTTTC,CASSQDLDRGSSGANVLTF
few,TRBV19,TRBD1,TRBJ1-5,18,TGTGCCAGTAGTATTGGGACAGTGGACCCGTATCGCAATCAGCCCCAGCATTTT,CASSIGTVDPYRNQPQHF
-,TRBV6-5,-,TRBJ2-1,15,TGTGCCAGCAGTTCTTCCGGGACATCGAACGATGAGCAGTTCTTC,CASSSSGTSNDEQFF
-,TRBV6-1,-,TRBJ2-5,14,TGTGCCAGCAGCCGAGCGACAGGGAGGGAGACCCAGTACTTC,CASSRATGRETQYF
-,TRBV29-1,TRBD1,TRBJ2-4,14,TGCAGCGTTGGGGACAGGCTAGCCAAAAACATTCAGTACTTC,CSVGDRLAKNIQYF
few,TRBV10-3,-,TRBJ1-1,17,TGTGCCATCAGGGACTTTATGGGTACCACAATGAACACTGAAGCTTTCTTT,CAIRDFMGTTMNTEAFF
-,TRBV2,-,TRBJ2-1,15,TGTGCCAGCACCCCGCCGAGGAGCTCCTACAATGAGCAGTTCTTC,CASTPPRSSYNEQFF